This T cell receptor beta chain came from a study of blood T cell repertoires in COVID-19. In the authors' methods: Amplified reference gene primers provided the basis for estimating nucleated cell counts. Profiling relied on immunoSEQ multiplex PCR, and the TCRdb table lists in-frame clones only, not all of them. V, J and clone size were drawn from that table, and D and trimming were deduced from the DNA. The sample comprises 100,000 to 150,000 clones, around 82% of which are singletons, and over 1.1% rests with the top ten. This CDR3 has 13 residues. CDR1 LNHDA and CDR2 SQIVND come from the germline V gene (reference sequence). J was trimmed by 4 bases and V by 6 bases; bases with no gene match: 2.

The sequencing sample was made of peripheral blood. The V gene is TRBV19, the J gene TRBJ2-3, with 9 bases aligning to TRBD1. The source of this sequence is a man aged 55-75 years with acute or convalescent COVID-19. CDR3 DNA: TGTGCCAGTAGCGGGACAGGGTCAGATACGCAGTATTTT. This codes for CASSGTGSDTQYF. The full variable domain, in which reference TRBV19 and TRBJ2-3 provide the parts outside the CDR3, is DGGITQSPKYLFRKEGQNVTLSCEQNLNHDAMYWYRQDPGQGLRLIYYSQIVNDFQKGDIAEGYSVSREKKESFPLTVTSAQKNPTAFYLCASSGTGSDTQYFGPGTRLTVL.